These 22 T cell receptor beta chains were sequenced from one sample in a study of blood T cell repertoires in COVID-19. The repertoire was sequenced with immunoSEQ multiplex PCR; TCRdb's copy has only in-frame clones and lacks some. Of fewer than 250,000 clones in the sample, about 90% were seen once. Sequences were obtained from PBMCs or T cells enriched from blood (not recorded which). The receptors here all came from a man in his fifties who had been exposed to COVID-19.

The chain carries TRBV28 and TRBJ1-1; D not resolved. CDR3 length: 11 amino acids. V was cut by 7 bases and J by 3 bases, with 6 bases left in between. Germline V lookup: CDR1 MDHEN, CDR2 SYDVKM. The chain's CDR3 is CASNSYTEAFF. The CDR3, as DNA: TGTGCCAGCAACTCATACACTGAAGCTTTCTTT.

The chain couples TRBV19 to TRBJ1-2, with D possibly being TRBD1 (5 bases). CDR1 and CDR2 from the germline V gene are LNHDA and SQIVND (reference sequence). The CDR3 has 13 amino acids. V was shortened by 4 bases and J by 1 base, with 7 bases between the two germline ends. The CDR3 is CASSRGLNYGYTF. CDR3 DNA sequence: TGTGCCAGTAGTAGGGGCCTTAACTATGGCTACACCTTC.

The J gene is TRBJ2-1, the V gene TRBV7-3, with D hard to call. The germline V gene has CDR1 SGHTA and CDR2 FQGTGA. CDR3 length equals 12 residues. V lost 4 bases and J lost 7, with 8 bases in between. The CDR3 region is CASSSNLNEQFF. In nucleotides, the CDR3 is TGTGCCAGCAGCTCTAATTTGAATGAGCAGTTCTTC.

This rearrangement joins TRBV5-1 to TRBJ2-1; D uncertain. Trimming pared 5 bases from V and 8 bases from J, leaving 11 bases between. This CDR3 is built from 12 residues. Germline V gene sequence: CDR1 SGHRS, CDR2 YFSETQ. CDR3 amino acids: CASRPGVHEQFF. Here the CDR3 DNA reads TGCGCCAGCAGACCAGGCGTCCATGAGCAGTTCTTC.

A remark on this clone: Other DNA sequences from this sample encode an identical CDR3 as well. This chain connects TRBV3-1 (or the pseudogene TRBV3-2) to TRBJ1-5; D perhaps matches TRBD1 (5 bases). Germline V gene lookup returns CDR1 LGHDT and CDR2 YNNKEL (reference sequence). The CDR3 sequence is 13 residues long. Between the trimmed V and J ends, which lost 3 bases and 4 bases, there was a span of 7 bases. The CDR3 region has the DNA TGTGCCAGCAGCCAGGGACTTAATCAGCCCCAGCATTTT. Translation gives CASSQGLNQPQHF.

The V gene is TRBV29-1, the J gene TRBJ1-2; TRBD1 is a possible D gene (5 bases). The CDR3 runs 12 residues. CDR1 is SQVTM, CDR2 ANQGSEA, per germline. Trimming stripped 4 bases from V and 2 bases from J, with 8 bases between. CDR3 bases: TGCAGCGTTGGGTCAGGGAACTATGGCTACACCTTC. Translated: CSVGSGNYGYTF.

This clone was observed a handful of times. CDR3 loop: CASSVRDRREQYF. CDR3 coding DNA: TGCGCCAGCAGCGTCCGGGACAGAAGGGAGCAGTACTTC. J is TRBJ2-7 and V is TRBV5-1; the match to TRBD1 covers 7 bases. V shed 4 bases and J 7 bases; nucleotides not matched to a gene: 8. Germline CDR1 SGHRS, CDR2 YFSETQ. CDR3 length: 13 amino acids.

The chain employs TRBV10-1 and TRBJ1-2; 12 bases line up with TRBD1. The CDR3 sequence is 16 residues long. The germline V gene encodes CDR1 WNHNN and CDR2 SYGVQD (reference sequence). The V segment lost 0 bases and the J segment 8 bases; nucleotides outside the gene matches: 7. CDR3 sequence reads: CASSESPGQGAAGYTF. Here the CDR3 DNA reads TGCGCCAGCAGTGAGTCTCCGGGACAGGGGGCGGCAGGCTACACCTTC.

The chain couples TRBV19 to TRBJ1-5; maybe TRBD1 (5 bases). Looked up from germline, CDR1 is LNHDA and CDR2 is SQIVND (reference sequence). The CDR3 is made up of 14 amino acids. Between the trimmed V and J ends, which lost 8 bases and 3 bases, there was a span of 14 bases. The CDR3 region is CASAARDYNQPQHF. In DNA, the CDR3 is TGTGCCAGTGCCGCCAGGGATTACAATCAGCCCCAGCATTTT.

The V and J genes are TRBV19 and TRBJ2-7; TRBD2 might be the D (5 bases). The CDR3 runs to 13 residues. Trimming left V 3 bases short and J 7 bases short, with 13 bases between. CDR1 is LNHDA and CDR2 is SQIVND in the germline V gene (reference sequence). CDR3 amino acids: CASSMERGREQYF. Here the CDR3 DNA reads TGTGCCAGTAGTATGGAGCGAGGGCGGGAGCAGTACTTC.

This clone was counted once. The chain carries TRBV7-9 and TRBJ2-1, with TRBD2 matching 7 bases. The CDR3 spans 15 residues. The trim removed 6 bases at V and 8 bases at J, leaving 13 bases unmatched. Germline V gene data show CDR1 as SEHNR and CDR2 as FQNEAQ (reference sequence). As DNA, the CDR3 is TGTGCCAGCAGTTCCCTTCGTGGGAGGGCGGATGAGCAGTTCTTC. Amino acids: CASSSLRGRADEQFF. The full variable domain, completed using reference TRBV7-9 and TRBJ2-1, is DTGVSQNPRHKITKRGQNVTFRCDPISEHNRLYWYRQTLGQGPEFLTYFQNEAQLEKSRLLSDRFSAERPKGSFSTLEIQRTEQGDSAMYLCASSSLRGRADEQFFGPGTRLTVL.

The V gene is TRBV3-1 (or the pseudogene TRBV3-2), the J gene TRBJ2-1; 10 bases match TRBD2. J lost 3 bases, V lost 2 bases, and 10 bases had no gene match. CDR3 length: 18 residues. The germline V gene encodes CDR1 LGHDT and CDR2 YNNKEL (reference sequence). CDR3 in amino acids: CASSQTPKLAGNYNEQFF. The CDR3 coding sequence is TGTGCCAGCAGCCAAACTCCTAAACTAGCGGGGAACTACAATGAGCAGTTCTTC.

CDR3 loop: CASSYEKPGQGSGNTIYF. CDR3 DNA: TGTGCCAGCAGTTACGAGAAGCCGGGACAGGGCTCTGGAAACACCATATATTTT. The chain joins TRBV7-9 to TRBJ1-3, with 9 positions matching TRBD1. J lost 0 bases, V lost 6 bases, and 12 bases had no gene match. Germline CDR1 reads SEHNR; CDR2 reads FQNEAQ (reference sequence). The CDR3 sequence is 18 residues long.

The chain recombines TRBV27 with TRBJ2-2; D remains ambiguous. The CDR3 contains 15 residues. Trimming left V 1 base short and J 1 base short, with 7 bases between. Germline V gene data show CDR1 as MNHEY and CDR2 as SMNVEV (reference sequence). The CDR3 loop reads CASSLLKQNTGELFF. CDR3 nucleotide sequence: TGTGCCAGCAGTTTATTAAAACAGAACACCGGGGAGCTGTTTTTT.

The V and J genes are TRBV11-2 and TRBJ2-3; D is perhaps TRBD2 (6 bases). V was pared by 7 bases and J by 0 bases, with 11 bases between. This CDR3 spans 14 amino acids. Looked up from germline, CDR1 is SGHAT and CDR2 is FQNNGV. Here the CDR3 DNA reads TGTGCCAGCAAAAGGACTACTAGCACAGATACGCAGTATTTT. Protein: CASKRTTSTDTQYF.

The V call is TRBV28, the J call TRBJ1-4; 10 bases map to TRBD1. With 3 bases clipped from V and 8 bases from J, the junction kept 21 bases outside the gene matches. The CDR3 has 20 residues. Germline CDR1 MDHEN, CDR2 SYDVKM. The CDR3 loop is CASSLNRRQGAFAFGEKLFF. CDR3 coding DNA: TGTGCCAGCAGTTTGAATCGGCGACAGGGGGCCTTCGCTTTTGGGGAAAAACTGTTTTTT.

This clone was counted a single time. This chain links TRBV10-3 with TRBJ1-3; possible D gene TRBD1, 6 bases. Germline CDR1 is ENHRY and CDR2 is SYGVKD. Trimming removed 0 bases from V and 0 bases from J, with 15 bases in between. This CDR3 region has 18 residues. In DNA, the CDR3 is TGTGCCATCAGTGAGTCTCCGGACAGCGCTAGCTCTGGAAACACCATATATTTT. The encoded protein is CAISESPDSASSGNTIYF.

CDR3 DNA: TGTGCCAGCAGTTTACGGAGAAACACCGGGGAGCTGTTTTTT. This sequence encodes CASSLRRNTGELFF. This chain uses TRBV27 with TRBJ2-2; no clear D gene. Germline lookup yields CDR1 MNHEY and CDR2 SMNVEV (reference sequence). The CDR3 totals 14 residues. Trimming shortened V by 2 bases and J by 2 bases, and 6 bases separated the two germline ends.

The rearrangement uses TRBV7-9 and TRBJ1-2; maybe TRBD1 (6 bases). Trimming removed 4 bases from V and 6 bases from J, with 12 bases in between. Germline loops: CDR1 SEHNR, CDR2 FQNEAQ (reference sequence). This CDR3 has 13 amino acids. CDR3 coding DNA: TGTGCCAGCAGCTATTCAGGGGATGATGGCTACACCTTC. Its protein product is CASSYSGDDGYTF.

The chain employs TRBV5-5 and TRBJ1-2; a weak D match, TRBD1 (5 bases). The germline V and J ends were trimmed by 4 bases and 4 bases, with 17 bases remaining between them. Germline V gene data show CDR1 as SGHKS and CDR2 as YYEKEE (reference sequence). This CDR3 region has 15 residues. This CDR3 reads CASSQRSLQGYGYTF. For the CDR3, the DNA is TGTGCCAGCAGCCAACGGTCCCTCCAGGGCTATGGCTACACCTTC. The full variable domain, rest sourced from reference TRBV5-5 and TRBJ1-2, is DAGVTQSPTHLIKTRGQQVTLRCSPISGHKSVSWYQQVLGQGPQFIFQYYEKEERGRGNFPDRFSARQFPNYSSELNVNALLLGDSALYLCASSQRSLQGYGYTFGSGTRLTVV.

Worth noting for this clone: A read error may produce the germline difference seen at one junction end. The chain has TRBV6-5 and TRBJ1-6, with 7 nucleotides matching TRBD1. Germline V CDR1 and CDR2: MNHEY, SVGAGI. CDR3 length equals 13 residues. In DNA, the CDR3 is TGTGCCAGCAGTCCGCGGACAGGAGGGAGGCCAAACTTT. It translates to CASSPRTGGRPNF.

This rearrangement joins TRBV5-4 to TRBJ2-3; D is uncertain. Per the germline V gene, CDR1 is SGHNT and CDR2 is YYREEE (reference sequence). The V end lost 0 bases, the J end lost 1 base, and 12 bases lay between the germline ends. There are 16 residues in the CDR3. In DNA form, the CDR3 reads TGTGCCAGCAGCTTGGCTATTCCGCCTCGCACAGATACGCAGTATTTT. Encoded protein: CASSLAIPPRTDTQYF.